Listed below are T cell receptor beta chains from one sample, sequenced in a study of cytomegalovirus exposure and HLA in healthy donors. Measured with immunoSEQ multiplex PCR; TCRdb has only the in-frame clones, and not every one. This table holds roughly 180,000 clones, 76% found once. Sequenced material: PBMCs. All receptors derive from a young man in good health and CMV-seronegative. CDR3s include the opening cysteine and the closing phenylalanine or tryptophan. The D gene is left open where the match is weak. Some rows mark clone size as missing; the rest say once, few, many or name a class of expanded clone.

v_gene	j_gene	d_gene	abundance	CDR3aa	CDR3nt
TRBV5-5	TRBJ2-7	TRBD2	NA	CASTMRETSNSYEQYF	TGTGCCAGCACGATGCGGGAGACCTCTAATTCCTACGAGCAGTACTTC
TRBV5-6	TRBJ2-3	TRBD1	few	CASSSGTGISTDTQYF	TGTGCCAGCAGCTCTGGGACAGGGATAAGCACAGATACGCAGTATTTT
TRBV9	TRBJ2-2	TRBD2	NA	CASSLGLAGAGELFF	TGTGCCAGCAGCCTGGGGCTAGCGGGAGCGGGGGAGCTGTTTTTT
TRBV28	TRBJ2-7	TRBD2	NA	CASSSGAKGLAGLGEQYF	TGTGCCAGCAGTTCCGGTGCAAAAGGACTAGCGGGATTAGGCGAGCAGTACTTC
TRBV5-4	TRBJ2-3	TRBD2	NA	CASRGGGARFTDTQYF	TGTGCCAGCAGAGGCGGGGGGGCCAGGTTCACAGATACGCAGTATTTT
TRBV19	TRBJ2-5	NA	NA	CASSIGGSIQETQYF	TGTGCCAGTAGTATAGGAGGCAGTATCCAAGAGACCCAGTACTTC
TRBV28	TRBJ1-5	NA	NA	CASRTQGTQHF	TGTGCCAGCAGAACACAGGGAACCCAGCATTTT
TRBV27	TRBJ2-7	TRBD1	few	CASSLGDRGYEQYF	TGTGCCAGCAGCTTGGGGGACAGGGGCTACGAGCAGTACTTC
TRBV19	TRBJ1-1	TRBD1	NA	CASRSRTGGGNTEAFF	TGTGCCAGTAGATCACGGACAGGGGGCGGCAACACTGAAGCTTTCTTT
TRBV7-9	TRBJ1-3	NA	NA	CASSLRGSTIYF	TGTGCCAGCAGCTTAAGAGGGAGCACCATATATTTT
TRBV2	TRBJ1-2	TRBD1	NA	CASTFVRTGLYGYTF	TGTGCCAGCACCTTCGTAAGGACAGGGCTCTATGGCTACACCTTC
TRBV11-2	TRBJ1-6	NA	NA	CASSFTGSPLHF	TGTGCCAGCAGCTTTACAGGTTCACCCCTCCACTTT
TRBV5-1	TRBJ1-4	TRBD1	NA	CASSFGGQGVVVGEKLFF	TGCGCCAGCAGCTTCGGGGGACAGGGTGTGGTGGTAGGCGAAAAACTGTTTTTT
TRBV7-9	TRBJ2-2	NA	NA	CASSDLGTGELFF	TGTGCCAGCAGCGATCTCGGGACCGGGGAGCTGTTTTTT
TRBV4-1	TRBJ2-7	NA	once	CASSPDRGYEQYF	TGCGCCAGCAGCCCGGATAGGGGTTACGAGCAGTACTTC
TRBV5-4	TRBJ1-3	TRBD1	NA	CASSLDRGSGNTIYF	TGTGCCAGCAGCTTGGACAGGGGGTCTGGAAACACCATATATTTT
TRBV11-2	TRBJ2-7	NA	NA	CASSLEAGSSYEQYF	TGTGCCAGCAGCTTAGAGGCGGGGAGCTCCTACGAGCAGTACTTC
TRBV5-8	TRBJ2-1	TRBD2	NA	CASKSLGAGGPSEQFF	TGTGCCAGCAAAAGTTTAGGCGCGGGAGGGCCTAGTGAGCAGTTCTTC
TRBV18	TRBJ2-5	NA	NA	CASSPVSGSALRETQYF	TGTGCCAGCTCACCCGTCTCGGGGTCGGCCCTCCGGGAGACCCAGTACTTC
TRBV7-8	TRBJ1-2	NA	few	CASSPRGVNYGYTF	TGTGCCAGCAGCCCCCGGGGGGTTAACTATGGCTACACCTTC
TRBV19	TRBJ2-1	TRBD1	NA	CASSMRQGAREQFF	TGTGCCAGTAGTATGAGACAGGGGGCAAGGGAGCAGTTCTTC
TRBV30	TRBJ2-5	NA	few	CAWSLVGVWETQYF	TGTGCCTGGAGTCTTGTGGGAGTCTGGGAGACCCAGTACTTC
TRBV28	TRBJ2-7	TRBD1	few	CASSLPGQGAGEQYF	TGTGCCAGCAGTTTACCGGGACAGGGGGCGGGGGAGCAGTACTTC
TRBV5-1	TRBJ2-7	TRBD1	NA	CASSLWTGGDPSYEQYF	TGCGCCAGCAGCTTATGGACAGGGGGCGATCCATCCTACGAGCAGTACTTC
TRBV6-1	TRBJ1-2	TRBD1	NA	CASSEFTTGTYGYTF	TGTGCCAGCAGTGAATTTACGACAGGGACCTATGGCTACACCTTC
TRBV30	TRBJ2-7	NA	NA	CAWSIGSAYEQYF	TGTGCCTGGAGTATCGGTTCCGCCTACGAGCAGTACTTC
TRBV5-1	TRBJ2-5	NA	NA	CASSLVGGRKETQYF	TGCGCCAGCAGCTTGGTTGGTGGGAGAAAAGAGACCCAGTACTTC
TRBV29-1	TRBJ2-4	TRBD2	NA	CSVESGSFQYF	TGCAGCGTTGAAAGCGGGAGTTTCCAGTACTTC
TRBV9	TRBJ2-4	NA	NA	CASSVEARDPDIQYF	TGTGCCAGCAGCGTAGAGGCTCGGGATCCGGACATTCAGTACTTC
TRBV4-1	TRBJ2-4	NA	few	CASSQDLASSSYF	TGCGCCAGCAGCCAAGATTTAGCGTCAAGTTCGTACTTC
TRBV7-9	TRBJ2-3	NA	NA	CASSLSGSTDTQYF	TGTGCCAGCAGCTTATCCGGGAGCACAGATACGCAGTATTTT
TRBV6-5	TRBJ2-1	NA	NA	CASSYARGSEQFF	TGTGCCAGCAGTTACGCGAGGGGGAGTGAGCAGTTCTTC
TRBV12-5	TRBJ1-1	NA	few	CASGLGHSTVNTEAFF	TGTGCTAGTGGTTTGGGCCACAGTACAGTGAACACTGAAGCTTTCTTT
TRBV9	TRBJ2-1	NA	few	CASNGGPYNEQFF	TGTGCCAGCAACGGGGGTCCCTACAATGAGCAGTTCTTC